The following is a T cell receptor (beta chain) sequence with its context. Trimming removed 2 bases at V and 0 bases at J, with 10 bases between. From germline, CDR1 is MNHEY and CDR2 SVGEGT. This CDR3 spans 15 amino acids. Per the original methods: Researchers report that nucleated cell counts were estimated from reference gene primer amplification. Repertoires were generated with immunoSEQ multiplex PCR, while TCRdb's copy carries only in-frame clones and drops some. The DNA was the basis for D and trimming; V, J and clone size are from that table. The sample has some 250,000 clones, about 86% seen once. This entry belongs to a study of blood T cell repertoires in COVID-19. At the level of the study: In each case, the material was cDNA or gDNA derived from T cells, B-cell-depleted T cells, or PBMCs.

What was sequenced was peripheral blood. This rearrangement joins TRBV6-2 or TRBV6-3 to TRBJ1-1, with D uncertain. The TCR originated in a man aged 55-75 years with acute or convalescent COVID-19. Here the CDR3 reads CASSYSETLNTEAFF. CDR3 bases: TGTGCCAGCAGTTACAGCGAGACCTTGAACACTGAAGCTTTCTTT.